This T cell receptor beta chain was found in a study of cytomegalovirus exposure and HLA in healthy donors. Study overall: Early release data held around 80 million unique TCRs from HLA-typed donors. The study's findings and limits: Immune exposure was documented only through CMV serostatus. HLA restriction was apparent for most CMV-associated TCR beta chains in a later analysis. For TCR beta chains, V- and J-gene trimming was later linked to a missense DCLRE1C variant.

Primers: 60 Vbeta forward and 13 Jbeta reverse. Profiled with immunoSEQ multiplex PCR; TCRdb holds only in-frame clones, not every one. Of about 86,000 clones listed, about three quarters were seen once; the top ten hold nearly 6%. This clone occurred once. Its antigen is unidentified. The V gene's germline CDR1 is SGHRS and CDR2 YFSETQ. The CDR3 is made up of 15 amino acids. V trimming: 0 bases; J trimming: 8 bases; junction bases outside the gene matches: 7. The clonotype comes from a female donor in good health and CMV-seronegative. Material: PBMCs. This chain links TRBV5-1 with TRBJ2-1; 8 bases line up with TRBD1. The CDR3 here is CASSLASGGGDEQFF. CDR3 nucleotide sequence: TGCGCCAGCAGCTTGGCTTCAGGGGGCGGGGATGAGCAGTTCTTC.